The table lists the clone carrying this T cell receptor beta chain with many counts. As yet, its antigen is unknown. This sample is drawn from a study of Graves' ophthalmopathy and Graves' hyperthyroidism. From RNA, the CDR3 regions of TCR beta chains were amplified and sequenced. RT-PCR was first run with HTBI primers, then multiplex PCR in a second round. TCRdb re-called the multiplex PCR reads with MiXCR, one entry per CDR3 protein. In the table there are a few hundred thousand distinct CDR3 sequences, 17% of which are singletons. After removal of 3 bases from V and 3 bases from J, the junction contained 3 bases not matched to a gene. Germline CDR1 reads SQVTM; CDR2 reads ANQGSEA. This CDR3 has 13 residues. Study-wide results and caveats: The authors also found most expanded thyroid clonotypes above 0.001 frequency in blood.

The sequenced sample consisted of peripheral blood. This chain connects TRBV29-1 to TRBJ1-1, with 8 bases aligning to TRBD1. The TCR comes from an adult woman with stable Graves' hyperthyroidism. Here the CDR3 DNA reads TGCAGCGTTGACGAGACAGGGGACACTGAAGCTTTCTTT. This codes for CSVDETGDTEAFF.